Sequencing of this T cell receptor (beta chain) was carried out in a study of identical twins. The V gene's germline CDR1 is LNHDA and CDR2 SQIVND (reference sequence). After removal of 7 bases from V and 1 base from J, the junction contained 7 bases not matched to a gene. The CDR3 contains 15 residues. This clonotype has a handful of counts. Its specificity is not known. TCRdb called the 5' RACE reads again in MiXCR, with one record for every CDR3 protein. The data hold about 920,000 distinct CDR3 sequences, with over 9% observed a single time. Overall study findings and caveats: The degree of excess twin sharing was weaker in beta out-of-frame sequences. Out-of-frame TCR alpha sharing in monozygotic twins exceeded recombination model predictions. For cord blood, abundant beta clonotypes had fewer insertions, unlike memory repertoires, which showed none.

These same data were also listed under a study on yellow fever vaccine responses in identical twins. That report notes: As reported, the vaccine T cell response of twins seemed partly convergent and partly personalized.

This clonotype was obtained from a woman aged 18 to 35 in good health. The sequencing sample was made of PBMCs. V gene TRBV19 combines with J gene TRBJ1-5, with 7 bases lining up with TRBD1. This chain's CDR3 is CASNHDRASNQPQHF. The CDR3 DNA reads TGTGCCAGTAACCACGACAGGGCGAGCAATCAGCCCCAGCATTTT.